The 24 T cell receptor beta chains presented below share a single source sample, sequenced in a study of cytomegalovirus exposure and HLA in healthy donors. PCR amplification relied on 60 Vbeta primers (plus 13 Jbeta primers). Assay used: immunoSEQ multiplex PCR; TCRdb lists only in-frame clones, some missing. The sample has fewer than 200,000 clones, roughly 85% seen once. The material sequenced was PBMCs. The receptors derive from a young man in good health and CMV-seronegative.

About this clone: An end of the junction does not agree with germline; a read error may underlie this. The J gene is TRBJ1-4, the V gene TRBV6-5, with a possible D match to TRBD1 (6 bases). Per the germline V gene, CDR1 is MNHEY and CDR2 is SVGAGI. This CDR3 is 13 amino acids long. The CDR3 coding sequence is TGTGCCAGCAGTTACGCGCCCGGACAGCTCTCTAGCTTT. The encoded protein is CASSYAPGQLSSF.

This clone was observed a single time. V and J are TRBV14 and TRBJ2-3, with TRBD1 matching over 9 bases. V shed 0 bases and J 2 bases; nucleotides not matched to a gene: 9. The CDR3 has 18 residues. The germline V gene has CDR1 SGHDN and CDR2 FVKESK. CDR3 sequence: CASSQDRDRALHTDTQYF. CDR3 nucleotide sequence: TGTGCCAGCAGCCAAGACCGGGACAGGGCCCTCCACACAGATACGCAGTATTTT.

The gene calls are TRBV19 and TRBJ2-1, with TRBD1 as a possible D gene (6 bases). Germline V gene data show CDR1 as LNHDA and CDR2 as SQIVND (reference sequence). CDR3 length equals 14 residues. The V gene lost 6 bases and the J gene lost 0 bases, with 9 bases spanning the gap. CDR3 amino acids: CASRLGGSYNEQFF. DNA of the CDR3: TGTGCCAGTAGGCTAGGGGGCTCCTACAATGAGCAGTTCTTC.

The rearrangement uses TRBV30 and TRBJ1-5, with 7 bases fitting TRBD1. The CDR3 runs to 14 residues. V lost 2 bases, J lost 4 bases, and 5 bases stayed unmatched. Germline CDR1 is GTSNPN and CDR2 is SVGIG (reference sequence). The CDR3 nucleotides read TGTGCCTGGAGTAAAAAACAGGGGAATCAGCCCCAGCATTTT. This gives the protein CAWSKKQGNQPQHF.

CDR3 nucleotide sequence: TGTGCCTGGACGACTAGGTTATTCCTGGGGATGGGCACAGATACGCAGTATTTT. Its protein is CAWTTRLFLGMGTDTQYF. The chain uses TRBV30 and TRBJ2-3, with a tentative D call TRBD2 (6 bases). Germline CDR1 and CDR2: GTSNPN and SVGIG (reference sequence). CDR3 length: 18 residues. Trimming removed 4 bases from V and 1 base from J, with 24 bases in between.

In its sample, this clone was seen once. The chain recombines TRBV7-8 with TRBJ2-7, with D tentatively TRBD2 (6 bases). The germline V gene encodes CDR1 SGHVS and CDR2 FQNEAQ. This CDR3 region has 15 residues. The ends were cut back, 2 bases at V and 2 bases at J, with 13 bases in the middle. CDR3 sequence (DNA): TGTGCCAGCAGCTTACGGGCAGGGAGGCCCTACGAGCAGTACTTC. Protein product: CASSLRAGRPYEQYF.

This rearrangement joins TRBV5-1 to TRBJ2-3, with D tentatively TRBD1 (6 bases). Germline lookup yields CDR1 SGHRS and CDR2 YFSETQ. Trimming removed 0 bases from V and 0 bases from J, with 11 bases in between. This CDR3 has 16 amino acids. The DNA of the CDR3 is TGCGCCAGCAGCTTGGGGGCAGGGACAAGCACAGATACGCAGTATTTT. Translated: CASSLGAGTSTDTQYF.

This clone has more than one count but fewer than ten. This chain uses TRBV19 with TRBJ2-5; D gene unclear. Germline assignment: CDR1 LNHDA and CDR2 SQIVND (reference sequence). This CDR3 is 12 amino acids long. Trimming removed 5 bases from V and 3 bases from J, with 7 bases in between. The CDR3 here is CASSATEETQYF. For the CDR3, the DNA is TGTGCCAGTAGTGCAACAGAAGAGACCCAGTACTTC.

The V and J genes are TRBV7-8 and TRBJ2-1, with TRBD2 as a possible D gene (5 bases). Germline CDR1 reads SGHVS; CDR2 reads FQNEAQ. Between the trimmed V and J ends, which lost 2 bases and 6 bases, there was a span of 17 bases. The CDR3 consists of 16 residues. This CDR3 is CASSLRYGIGSNEQFF. Written as DNA, the CDR3 is TGTGCCAGCAGCTTACGGTACGGGATTGGATCCAATGAGCAGTTCTTC.

The chain couples TRBV30 to TRBJ2-5; D gene ambiguous. With 0 bases removed from V and 5 bases from J, the gap between germline ends came to 7 bases. CDR3 length: 12 amino acids. The germline CDR1 and CDR2 sequences are GTSNPN and SVGIG (reference sequence). The DNA for the CDR3 is TGTGCCTGGAGTGTACTGAGGGAGACCCAGTACTTC. Translated: CAWSVLRETQYF.

This CDR3 reads CASRTPGLAGGGELFF. CDR3 bases: TGTGCCAGCAGGACCCCGGGACTAGCGGGAGGCGGGGAGCTGTTTTTT. The rearrangement uses TRBV27 and TRBJ2-2, with 15 bases matching TRBD2. With 6 bases clipped from V and 7 bases from J, the junction kept 6 bases outside the gene matches. The CDR3 runs 16 residues. Looked up from germline, CDR1 is MNHEY and CDR2 is SMNVEV (reference sequence).

This chain uses TRBV6-6 with TRBJ2-2, with 11 bases that match TRBD1. With V trimmed by 4 bases and J by 7 bases, 8 bases remained unmatched. This CDR3 has 16 residues. Germline CDR1 is MNHNY and CDR2 is SVGAGI (reference sequence). The CDR3 loop reads CASSSTDRGRSGELFF. Here the CDR3 DNA reads TGTGCCAGCAGTTCGACGGACAGGGGGCGGAGCGGGGAGCTGTTTTTT.

The chain joins TRBV2 to TRBJ2-7, with unresolved D. CDR1 is SNHLY, CDR2 FYNNEI, per germline. Between the trimmed V and J ends, which lost 7 bases and 2 bases, there was a span of 6 bases. There are 11 residues in the CDR3. The CDR3 sequence is CASMRAYEQYF. The CDR3 bases are TGTGCCAGCATGAGAGCCTACGAGCAGTACTTC.

The chain employs TRBV9 and TRBJ1-1; no clear D. V lost 0 bases to trimming and J lost 1 base, with 10 bases between them. CDR1 is SGDLS and CDR2 is YYNGEE in the germline V gene. This CDR3 contains 15 residues. CDR3 loop: CASSVVVAWNTEAFF. For the CDR3, the DNA is TGTGCCAGCAGCGTAGTGGTGGCTTGGAACACTGAAGCTTTCTTT.

The genes are TRBV28 and TRBJ2-5, with a possible D match to TRBD2 (5 bases). Trimming took off 6 bases at V and 2 bases at J, with 19 bases between the two ends. The CDR3 spans 16 residues. Germline values: CDR1 MDHEN, CDR2 SYDVKM. The CDR3 loop is CASSAPGGPFQETQYF. The CDR3 DNA reads as TGTGCCAGCAGCGCCCCTGGAGGTCCATTTCAAGAGACCCAGTACTTC.

This clone was seen a single time. The chain combines TRBV2 with TRBJ1-5; a weak D match, TRBD1 (6 bases). This CDR3 contains 14 residues. Germline values: CDR1 SNHLY, CDR2 FYNNEI. Trimming removed 6 bases from V and 4 bases from J, with 13 bases in between. The CDR3 sequence: CASRGGGPNQPQHF. The CDR3 DNA follows: TGTGCCAGCAGAGGGGGGGGCCCAAATCAGCCCCAGCATTTT. Filled out from reference TRBV2 and TRBJ1-5, the complete variable domain reads EPEVTQTPSHQVTQMGQEVILRCVPISNHLYFYWYRQILGQKVEFLVSFYNNEISEKSEIFDDQFSVERPDGSNFTLKIRSTKLEDSAMYFCASRGGGPNQPQHFGDGTRLSIL.

This chain joins TRBV9 and TRBJ2-3; TRBD2 matches at 10 bases. The CDR3 is made up of 16 amino acids. The germline gives CDR1 SGDLS, CDR2 YYNGEE. The V and J ends lost 0 bases and 2 bases, in that order; junction bases with no gene match: 3. CDR3 DNA sequence: TGTGCCAGCAGCGTAGAACTAGCGGGACCCACAGATACGCAGTATTTT. Its protein is CASSVELAGPTDTQYF.

The J gene is TRBJ1-5, the V gene TRBV19, with 9 bases that match TRBD1. CDR1 is LNHDA and CDR2 is SQIVND in the germline V gene (reference sequence). Trimming removed 7 bases from V and 7 bases from J; junction bases left unmatched: 8. The CDR3 loop spans 14 amino acids. The CDR3 sequence: CASTQTGGDQPQHF. DNA of the CDR3: TGTGCCAGTACTCAGACAGGGGGGGACCAGCCCCAGCATTTT.

The chain has TRBV6-6 and TRBJ1-2; D is unresolved. V was clipped by 10 bases and J by 7 bases, with 13 bases between them. CDR1 is MNHNY, CDR2 SVGAGI, per germline (reference sequence). The CDR3 has 11 amino acids. Here the CDR3 DNA reads TGTGCCACAACCTCGGGTTTTGGCTACACCTTC. This translates into CATTSGFGYTF.

This rearrangement joins TRBV5-4 to TRBJ2-7; D is perhaps TRBD2 (5 bases). Germline CDR1 and CDR2: SGHNT and YYREEE (reference sequence). This CDR3 is built from 13 residues. Trimming took off 1 base at V and 5 bases at J, with 10 bases between the two ends. The CDR3 DNA follows: TGTGCCAGCAGCTTGACTAGTACACACGAGCAGTACTTC. This sequence encodes CASSLTSTHEQYF. The complete variable domain, with remaining parts taken from reference TRBV5-4 and TRBJ2-7, reads ETGVTQSPTHLIKTRGQQVTLRCSSQSGHNTVSWYQQALGQGPQFIFQYYREEENGRGNFPPRFSGLQFPNYSSELNVNALELDDSALYLCASSLTSTHEQYFGPGTRLTVT.

The chain couples TRBV30 to TRBJ1-2, with D possibly being TRBD1 (5 bases). The CDR3 is 13 residues long. With 3 bases removed from V and 7 bases from J, the gap between germline ends came to 15 bases. CDR1 GTSNPN and CDR2 SVGIG come from the germline V gene (reference sequence). DNA of the CDR3: TGTGCCTGGAGGGGCCCCGGGGGAGGTGGCTACACCTTC. It specifies CAWRGPGGGGYTF. Supplemented by reference TRBV30 and TRBJ1-2, the full variable domain reads SQTIHQWPATLVQPVGSPLSLECTVEGTSNPNLYWYRQAAGRGLQLLFYSVGIGQISSEVPQNLSASRPQDRQFILSSKKLLLSDSGFYLCAWRGPGGGGYTFGSGTRLTVV.

The chain is built from TRBV5-4 and TRBJ1-2; 8 positions match TRBD1. This CDR3 region has 15 residues. V shed 5 bases and J 4 bases; nucleotides not matched to a gene: 10. Germline V CDR1 and CDR2: SGHNT, YYREEE (reference sequence). Here the CDR3 reads CASSQGAGYLYGYTF. The CDR3 DNA sequence: TGTGCCAGCAGTCAGGGGGCAGGATACCTCTATGGCTACACCTTC.

The chain uses TRBV19 and TRBJ2-2, with TRBD1 as a possible D gene (6 bases). The ends were cut back, 7 bases at V and 2 bases at J, with 11 bases in the middle. CDR1 is LNHDA and CDR2 is SQIVND in the germline V gene (reference sequence). This CDR3 spans 14 amino acids. The CDR3 reads CASIRTANTGELFF. CDR3 DNA sequence: TGTGCCAGTATTAGGACAGCCAACACCGGGGAGCTGTTTTTT.

This clone was found a few times. This chain connects TRBV5-1 to TRBJ1-1, with 9 bases identical to TRBD1. Trimming cost V 4 bases and J 4 bases; bases outside gene matches: 14. The CDR3 extends over 17 amino acids. In germline, CDR1 is SGHRS, CDR2 YFSETQ. The CDR3 DNA reads as TGCGCCAGCAGCCCGGGACAGGGAGGATGGGGAATCACTGAAGCTTTCTTT. Translation gives CASSPGQGGWGITEAFF.